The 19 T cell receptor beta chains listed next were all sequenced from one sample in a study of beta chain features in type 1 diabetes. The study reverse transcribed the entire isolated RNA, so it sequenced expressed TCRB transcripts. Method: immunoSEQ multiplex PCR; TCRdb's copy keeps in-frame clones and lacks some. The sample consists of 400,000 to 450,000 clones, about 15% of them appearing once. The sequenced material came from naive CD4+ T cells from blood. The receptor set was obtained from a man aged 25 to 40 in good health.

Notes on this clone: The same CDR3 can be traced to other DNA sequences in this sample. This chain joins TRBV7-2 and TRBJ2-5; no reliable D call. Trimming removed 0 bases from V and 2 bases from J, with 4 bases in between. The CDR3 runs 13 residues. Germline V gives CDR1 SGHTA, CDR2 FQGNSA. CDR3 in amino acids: CASSLARQETQYF. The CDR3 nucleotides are TGTGCCAGCAGCTTAGCGCGGCAAGAGACCCAGTACTTC.

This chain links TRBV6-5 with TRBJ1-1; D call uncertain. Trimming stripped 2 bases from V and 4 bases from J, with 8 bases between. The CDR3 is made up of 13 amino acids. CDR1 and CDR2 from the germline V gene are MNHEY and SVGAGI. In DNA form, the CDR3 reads TGTGCCAGCAGTTACCGCCGGGCCACTGAAGCTTTCTTT. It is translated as CASSYRRATEAFF.

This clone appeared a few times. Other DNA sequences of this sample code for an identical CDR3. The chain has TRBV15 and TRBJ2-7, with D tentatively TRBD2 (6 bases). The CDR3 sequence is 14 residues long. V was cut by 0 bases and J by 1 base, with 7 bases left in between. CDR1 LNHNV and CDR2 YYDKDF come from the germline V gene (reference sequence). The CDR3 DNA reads TGTGCCACCAGCAGAGAGGGGGGATCCTACGAGCAGTACTTC. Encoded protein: CATSREGGSYEQYF.

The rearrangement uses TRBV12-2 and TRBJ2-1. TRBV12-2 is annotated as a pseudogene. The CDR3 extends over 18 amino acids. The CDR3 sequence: CASRLAHQIRKVCNEQFF. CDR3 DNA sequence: TGTGCAAGTCGCTTAGCGCACCAAATACGCAAGGTCTGCAATGAGCAGTTCTTC.

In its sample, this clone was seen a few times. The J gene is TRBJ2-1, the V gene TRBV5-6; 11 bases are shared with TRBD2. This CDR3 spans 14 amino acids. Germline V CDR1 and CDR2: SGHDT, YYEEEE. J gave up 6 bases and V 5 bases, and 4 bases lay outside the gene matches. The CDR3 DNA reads TGTGCCAGCAGAACTAGCGGGAGAGGCAATGAGCAGTTCTTC. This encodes CASRTSGRGNEQFF.

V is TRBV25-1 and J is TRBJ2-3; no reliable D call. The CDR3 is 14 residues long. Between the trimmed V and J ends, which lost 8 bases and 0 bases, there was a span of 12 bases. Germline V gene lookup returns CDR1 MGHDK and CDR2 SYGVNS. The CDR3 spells CASRADLSTDTQYF. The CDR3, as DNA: TGTGCCAGCCGTGCGGACCTGAGCACAGATACGCAGTATTTT.

The CDR3 nucleotides are TGTGCCAGCAGCTTGGCAGGGGCAAATACGCAGTATTTT. Its translation: CASSLAGANTQYF. The V call is TRBV5-6, the J call TRBJ2-3; weak D call: TRBD1 (6 bases). Germline loops: CDR1 SGHDT, CDR2 YYEEEE. V dropped 0 bases and J dropped 7 bases, with 9 bases sitting between them. This CDR3 is built from 13 residues.

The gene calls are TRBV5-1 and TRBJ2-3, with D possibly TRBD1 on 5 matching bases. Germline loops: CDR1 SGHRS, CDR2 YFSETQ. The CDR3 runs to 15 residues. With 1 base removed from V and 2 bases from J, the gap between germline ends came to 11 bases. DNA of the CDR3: TGCGCCAGCAGCTTGATAGGGGTAGTCACAGATACGCAGTATTTT. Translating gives CASSLIGVVTDTQYF.

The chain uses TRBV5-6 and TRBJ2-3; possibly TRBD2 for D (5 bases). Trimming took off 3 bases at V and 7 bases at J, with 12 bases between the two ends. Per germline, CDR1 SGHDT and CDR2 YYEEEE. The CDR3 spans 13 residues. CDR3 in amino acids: CASSSYGLNTQYF. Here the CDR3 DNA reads TGTGCCAGCAGCTCTTATGGACTCAATACGCAGTATTTT. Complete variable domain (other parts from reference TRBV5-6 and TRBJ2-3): DAGVTQSPTHLIKTRGQQVTLRCSPKSGHDTVSWYQQALGQGPQFIFQYYEEEERQRGNFPDRFSGHQFPNYSSELNVNALLLGDSALYLCASSSYGLNTQYFGPGTRLTVL.

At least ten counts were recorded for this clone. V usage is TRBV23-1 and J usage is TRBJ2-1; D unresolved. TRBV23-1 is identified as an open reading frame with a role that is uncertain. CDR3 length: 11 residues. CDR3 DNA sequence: TGCCTACAATCACGTAACAATGAGCAGTTCTTC. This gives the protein CLQSRNNEQFF.

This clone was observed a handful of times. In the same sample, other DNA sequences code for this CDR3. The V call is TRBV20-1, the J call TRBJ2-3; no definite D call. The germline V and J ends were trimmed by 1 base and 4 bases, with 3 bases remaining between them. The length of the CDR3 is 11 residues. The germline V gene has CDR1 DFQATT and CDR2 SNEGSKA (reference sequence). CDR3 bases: TGCAGTGCTAGAGGCCCAGATACGCAGTATTTT. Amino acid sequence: CSARGPDTQYF.

CDR3 in DNA: TGTGCCAGCATGACATATTTCGACACTGAAGCTTTCTTT. This codes for CASMTYFDTEAFF. The genes are TRBV2 and TRBJ1-1; D ambiguous. Per the germline V gene, CDR1 is SNHLY and CDR2 is FYNNEI. The CDR3 has 13 residues. V was cut by 7 bases and J by 3 bases, with 12 bases left in between.

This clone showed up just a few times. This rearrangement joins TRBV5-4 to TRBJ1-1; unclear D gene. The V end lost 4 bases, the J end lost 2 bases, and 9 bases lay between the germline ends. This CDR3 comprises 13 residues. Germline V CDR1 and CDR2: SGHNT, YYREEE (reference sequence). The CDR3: CASSGRVNTEAFF. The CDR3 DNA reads TGTGCCAGCAGCGGTCGGGTAAACACTGAAGCTTTCTTT.

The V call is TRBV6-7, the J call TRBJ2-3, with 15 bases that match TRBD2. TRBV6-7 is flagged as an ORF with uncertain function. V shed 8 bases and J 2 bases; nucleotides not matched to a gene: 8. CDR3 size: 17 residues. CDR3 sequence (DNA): TGTGCCAGCGGAGCCGGGACTAGCGGGGGGTTCACAGATACGCAGTATTTT. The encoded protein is CASGAGTSGGFTDTQYF.

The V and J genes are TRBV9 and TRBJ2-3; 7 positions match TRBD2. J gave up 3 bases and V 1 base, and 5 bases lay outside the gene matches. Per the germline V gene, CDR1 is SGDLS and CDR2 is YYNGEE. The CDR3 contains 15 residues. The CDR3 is CASSVSTGRTDTQYF. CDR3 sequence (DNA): TGTGCCAGCAGCGTATCCACCGGGAGGACAGATACGCAGTATTTT.

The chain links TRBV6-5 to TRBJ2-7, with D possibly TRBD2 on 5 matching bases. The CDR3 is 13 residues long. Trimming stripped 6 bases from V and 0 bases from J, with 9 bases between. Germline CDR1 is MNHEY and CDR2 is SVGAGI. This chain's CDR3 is CASRRGSSYEQYF. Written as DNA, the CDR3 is TGTGCCAGCAGGAGAGGGAGCTCCTACGAGCAGTACTTC.

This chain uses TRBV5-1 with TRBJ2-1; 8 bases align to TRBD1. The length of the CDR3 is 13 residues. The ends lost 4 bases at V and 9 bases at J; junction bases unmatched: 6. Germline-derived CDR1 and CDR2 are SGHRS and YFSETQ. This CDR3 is CASSMTGDGEQFF. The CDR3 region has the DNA TGCGCCAGCAGCATGACAGGGGATGGTGAGCAGTTCTTC.

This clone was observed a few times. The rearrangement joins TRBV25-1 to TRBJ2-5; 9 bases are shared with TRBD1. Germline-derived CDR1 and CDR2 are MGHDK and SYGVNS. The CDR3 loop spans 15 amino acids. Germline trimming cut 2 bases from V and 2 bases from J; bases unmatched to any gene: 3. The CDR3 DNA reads TGTGCCAGCAGTGAACCGGGACAGGGACAAGAGACCCAGTACTTC. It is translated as CASSEPGQGQETQYF. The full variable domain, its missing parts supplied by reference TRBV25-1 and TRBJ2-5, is EADIYQTPRYLVIGTGKKITLECSQTMGHDKMYWYQQDPGMELHLIHYSYGVNSTEKGDLSSESTVSRIRTEHFPLTLESARPSHTSQYLCASSEPGQGQETQYFGPGTRLLVL.

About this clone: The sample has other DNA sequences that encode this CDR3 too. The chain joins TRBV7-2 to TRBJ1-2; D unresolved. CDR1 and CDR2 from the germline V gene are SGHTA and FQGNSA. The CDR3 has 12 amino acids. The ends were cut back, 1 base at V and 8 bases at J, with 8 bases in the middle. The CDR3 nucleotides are TGTGCCAGCAGCTTAGAAGGGTACGGCTACACCTTC. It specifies CASSLEGYGYTF.